These 26 T cell receptor beta chains came from one sample sequenced in a study of tumor and adjacent non-tumor tissue in lung cancer. The template was RNA from unsorted bulk tissue. The normal lung tissue was taken more than 3 cm from the tumor edge. The library came from three nested PCR rounds adapted from ARM-PCR protocols. TCRdb recomputed calls from the multiplex PCR reads with MiXCR, one row per CDR3 protein. The table includes about 77,000 distinct CDR3 sequences, around 76% detected once. The material sequenced was distant non-tumor lung tissue. These receptors came from a man aged 70-80 years with non-small cell lung cancer.

Regarding this clonotype: A much larger clone is a single base away; this may be a read error. The chain links TRBV28 to TRBJ2-2; 16 bases are a match to TRBD2. The CDR3 is made up of 16 amino acids. Germline values: CDR1 MDHEN, CDR2 SYDVKM. The V gene end was trimmed by 3 bases and the J gene end by 6 bases; junction bases not matched to a gene: 1. The CDR3 is CASSLGLAGGSGELFF. The CDR3, as DNA: TGTGCCAGCAGTTTGGGACTAGCGGGAGGGTCCGGGGAGCTGTTTTTT.

Comments on this clonotype: With a much larger clone just one base away, this may be a read error. The V and J genes are TRBV6-5 and TRBJ1-1; D unresolved. The CDR3 is 12 amino acids. The V gene's germline CDR1 is MNHEY and CDR2 SVGAGI. CDR3 sequence reads: CVSSRVSGEAFF. The CDR3 DNA follows: TGTGTCAGCAGCCGCGTCTCCGGGGAGGCTTTCTTT.

About this clonotype: The junction departs from germline at one end; a sequencing error may be responsible. The rearrangement links TRBV6-2 or TRBV6-3 to TRBJ2-2; D not certain. Germline-derived CDR1 and CDR2 are MNHEY and SVGEGT. The CDR3 covers 12 residues. The CDR3 sequence: CACSTSTRELFF. DNA of the CDR3: TGTGCCTGCAGTACCAGCACCCGGGAGCTGTTTTTT.

Comment on this clonotype: A single base separates this from a much larger clone, so it may be a read error. CDR3 sequence: CAISPKVGRSTDTQYF. CDR3 coding DNA: TGTGCCATCAGCCCGAAGGTCGGGAGGAGCACAGATACGCAGTATTTT. The V and J genes are TRBV5-4 and TRBJ2-3, with 7 bases that match TRBD2. Germline V lookup: CDR1 SGHNT, CDR2 YYREEE (reference sequence). The CDR3 covers 16 residues.

With regard to this clonotype: The junction shows a germline mismatch at one end, possibly a read error. This rearrangement joins TRBV6-1 to TRBJ2-1; 9 bases are shared with TRBD1. Germline CDR1 MNHNS, CDR2 SASEGT. The CDR3 consists of 15 residues. The CDR3 DNA follows: TGTACCAGCAGACAGGGGGTGTCAATCCACAATGAGCAGTTCTTC. Translated: CTSRQGVSIHNEQFF.

As concerns this clonotype: Lacking the conserved final phenylalanine or tryptophan, this CDR3 likely reflects a read error. The V and J genes are TRBV11-2 and TRBJ2-7; tentative D call: TRBD1 (5 bases). Per the germline V gene, CDR1 is SGHAT and CDR2 is FQNNGV. This CDR3 has 15 residues. CDR3 amino acids: CASSLDQGAPYDQYY. CDR3 in DNA: TGTGCCAGCAGCTTAGATCAGGGTGCCCCCTACGACCAGTACTAC.

This clonotype was seen just once. The conserved final phenylalanine or tryptophan is absent from the CDR3, which likely points to a read error. This chain links TRBV10-3 with TRBJ2-6; 14 nucleotides align to TRBD2. The ends lost 2 bases at V and 0 bases at J; junction bases unmatched: 6. Germline CDR1 and CDR2: ENHRY and SYGVKD. The CDR3 is 20 residues long. CDR3 bases: TGTGCCATCAGTGAGGGACTAGCGGGGGGTCCCCGCTCTGGGGCCAACGTCCTGACTTCC. Amino acid sequence: CAISEGLAGGPRSGANVLTS.

This clonotype has more than one count but fewer than ten. Germline is not matched at one junction end, which may reflect a read error. The V and J genes are TRBV29-1 and TRBJ2-7, with 10 bases aligning to TRBD1. CDR1 is SQVTM and CDR2 is ANQGSEA in the germline V gene. The CDR3 sequence is 13 residues long. CDR3 region: CSAMGTGEYDQYF. CDR3 nucleotides: TGCAGCGCAATGGGGACAGGGGAATACGACCAGTACTTC.

About this clonotype: At one boundary the junction diverges from the germline segment, which might be a read error. The rearrangement uses TRBV4-1 and TRBJ1-2; D not resolved. This CDR3 spans 15 amino acids. Germline V gene data show CDR1 as MGHRA and CDR2 as YSYEKL. CDR3 region: CASSRDVQSFDGYTF. For the CDR3, the DNA is TGCGCCAGCAGCCGAGATGTGCAGTCTTTTGATGGCTACACGTTC.

As for this clonotype: This may stem from a read error, because a much larger clone lies one nucleotide away. The V call is TRBV6-2 or TRBV6-3, the J call TRBJ2-1; no clear D. V was clipped by 4 bases and J by 13 bases, with 17 bases between them. This CDR3 spans 13 amino acids. Germline lookup yields CDR1 MNHEY and CDR2 SVGEGT. The CDR3 here is CASSFSQNRGQFF. CDR3 coding DNA: TGTGCCAGCAGTTTTTCCCAGAACCGAGGACAGTTCTTC.

This clonotype was picked up one time. Since the CDR3 does not end with the conserved phenylalanine or tryptophan, this likely comes from a read error. The rearrangement uses TRBV5-6 and TRBJ2-7; tentatively, D is TRBD2 (5 bases). The V and J ends lost 4 bases and 2 bases respectively, with 19 bases between them. CDR1 and CDR2 from the germline V gene are SGHDT and YYEEEE. There are 16 residues in the CDR3. CDR3: CASSTVVRDRTYEQYY. For the CDR3, the DNA is TGTGCCAGCAGCACCGTTGTCCGGGATAGGACCTACGAGCAGTACTAC.

For this clonotype: The germline gene is not matched at one end of the junction; a read error may be the cause. The genes are TRBV20-1 and TRBJ2-3; TRBD2 matches at 10 bases. The V gene's germline CDR1 is DFQATT and CDR2 SNEGSKA (reference sequence). This CDR3 contains 14 residues. DNA of the CDR3: TGCAATGCTGTGAGCGGGAGGGAAACAGATGCGCAGTATTTT. It specifies CNAVSGRETDAQYF.

The rearrangement joins TRBV28 to TRBJ1-5; TRBD1 matches 8 bases. Trimming cost V 6 bases and J 7 bases; bases outside gene matches: 14. This CDR3 comprises 16 residues. Per the germline V gene, CDR1 is MDHEN and CDR2 is SYDVKM. The CDR3 DNA follows: TGTGCCAGCAGCCCTAGACAGGGGTGTGGGGAGCAGCCCCAGCATTTT. This gives the protein CASSPRQGCGEQPQHF. Variable domain in full (rest from reference TRBV28 and TRBJ1-5): DVKVTQSSRYLVKRTGEKVFLECVQDMDHENMFWYRQDPGLGLRLIYFSYDVKMKEKGDIPEGYSVSREKKERFSLILESASTNQTSMYLCASSPRQGCGEQPQHFGDGTRLSIL.

With respect to this clonotype: A much larger clone differs from this one at a single base, so this may be a read error. The rearrangement links TRBV28 to TRBJ1-2, with 7 bases identical to TRBD1. The CDR3 covers 13 residues. Germline loops: CDR1 MDHEN, CDR2 SYDVKM. The CDR3 DNA follows: TGTGCCAGCAGTTTGGCCAGGGGGGGTGGCCACACCTTC. Translation gives CASSLARGGGHTF.

Note on this clonotype: A junction boundary mismatches the germline segment, possibly from a read error. V and J are TRBV29-1 and TRBJ1-1; D unresolved. The CDR3 is 13 amino acids. Germline V gene data show CDR1 as SQVTM and CDR2 as ANQGSEA. CDR3 loop: CSVAIQMNTETFF. The CDR3 nucleotides are TGCAGCGTTGCTATCCAGATGAACACTGAAACTTTCTTT.

Regarding this clonotype: The junction shows a germline mismatch at one end, possibly a read error. The genes are TRBV5-1 and TRBJ1-2; D possibly corresponds to TRBD1 (6 bases). CDR3 length: 13 residues. Germline-derived CDR1 and CDR2 are SGHRS and YFSETQ. CDR3 sequence: CARSPTGNYGYIF. The CDR3 nucleotides read TGCGCCAGGAGCCCGACAGGAAACTATGGCTACATCTTC.

This clonotype was detected once. The chain links TRBV5-6 to TRBJ2-5; D not resolved. V was trimmed by 5 bases and J by 7 bases, leaving 24 bases between them. The CDR3 is 16 amino acids. Germline V gene sequence: CDR1 SGHDT, CDR2 YYEEEE. The CDR3 is CASSRSITERVGTQYF. The CDR3 DNA reads as TGTGCCAGCAGTCGTTCCATTACCGAGAGAGTAGGGACCCAGTACTTC.

On this clonotype: A read error may produce the germline difference seen at one junction end. The chain recombines TRBV11-2 with TRBJ1-1, with D possibly matching TRBD1 (5 bases). Germline CDR1 SGHAT, CDR2 FQNNGV. The length of the CDR3 is 17 residues. In DNA, the CDR3 is TGTACCAGCAGCGTACGGGGGAGGGATAAGTGGAACACTGAAGCTTTCTTT. Protein product: CTSSVRGRDKWNTEAFF.

Points on this clonotype: At one boundary the junction diverges from the germline segment, which might be a read error. The chain carries TRBV2 and TRBJ2-7, with TRBD2 matching over 13 bases. Germline V gene lookup returns CDR1 SNHLY and CDR2 FYNNEI. The CDR3 totals 15 residues. This chain's CDR3 is CASNLTSGGTYEEYF. The CDR3 DNA reads as TGTGCCAGCAATTTGACTAGCGGGGGGACCTACGAGGAGTACTTC.

Details on this clonotype: Sequence at one end of the junction differs from germline and may be a read error. V usage is TRBV12-3 or TRBV12-4 and J usage is TRBJ2-2, with D hard to call. The CDR3 contains 15 residues. The CDR3 loop reads CASSPQDGNARELFF. In DNA form, the CDR3 reads TGTGCAAGCAGTCCCCAAGATGGGAACGCCAGGGAGCTGTTTTTT.

As to this clonotype: A junction boundary mismatches the germline segment, possibly from a read error. This chain links TRBV4-1 with TRBJ1-1; possibly TRBD1 for D (5 bases). The CDR3 is 13 residues long. Germline assignment: CDR1 MGHRA and CDR2 YSYEKL. The CDR3 reads CASSNQGGTEAFF. DNA of the CDR3: TGTGCCAGCAGCAACCAGGGTGGCACTGAAGCTTTCTTT.

The CDR3 is CASSRPMGGGLTYEQYF. The CDR3 region has the DNA TGCGCCAGCAGCCGACCGATGGGGGGAGGGCTTACCTACGAGCAGTACTTC. The chain carries TRBV4-1 and TRBJ2-7, with 7 bases lining up with TRBD2. Trimming took 4 bases from V and 2 from J; bases not matched to a gene: 14. Looked up from germline, CDR1 is MGHRA and CDR2 is YSYEKL. The CDR3 covers 17 residues.

The rearrangement joins TRBV11-1 to TRBJ2-2; the D gene is possibly TRBD2 (5 bases). V lost 5 bases to trimming and J lost 1 base, with 11 bases between them. Germline assignment: CDR1 SGHAT and CDR2 FQDESV (reference sequence). This CDR3 contains 15 residues. The chain's CDR3 is CASSGSLKNTGELFF. CDR3 sequence (DNA): TGTGCCAGCAGCGGGAGTTTGAAGAACACCGGGGAGCTGTTTTTT.

This clonotype was observed at least ten times. Its ends do not fully match the called genes, so a read error is possible. The chain employs TRBV12-3 or TRBV12-4 and TRBJ1-5, with 12 bases lining up with TRBD1. This CDR3 region has 15 residues. DNA of the CDR3: TGTGCCCGCAGTTTAGGGACAGGGGGCAATAAGAAACAGCATTTT. Translated: CARSLGTGGNKKQHF.

This clonotype appeared once. The junction departs from germline at one end; a sequencing error may be responsible. This chain uses TRBV6-2 or TRBV6-3 with TRBJ2-1; the D gene is possibly TRBD2 (6 bases). Germline V CDR1 and CDR2: MNHEY, SVGEGT. The CDR3 sequence is 16 residues long. The CDR3 DNA reads as TGTGCTAGCAGTTACTTAGCGGCCTTCTCCTACAATGAGCAGATCTTC. Its protein is CASSYLAAFSYNEQIF.

With respect to this clonotype: An end of the junction does not agree with germline; a read error may underlie this. This rearrangement joins TRBV7-9 to TRBJ2-1; tentatively, D is TRBD1 or TRBD2 (6 bases each). With the DNA end fitting TRBJ2-7 better, the J assignment may be wrong. The length of the CDR3 is 15 residues. Germline V gene data show CDR1 as SEHNR and CDR2 as FQNEAQ (reference sequence). The CDR3 sequence is CTSSLSGGGNNEQYF. The CDR3 nucleotides are TGTACCAGCAGCCTCTCCGGGGGCGGGAACAATGAGCAGTACTTC.